This record covers a single T cell receptor beta chain. Its target is unknown. Primers for the PCR totalled 60 Vbeta and 13 Jbeta. Sequencing used immunoSEQ multiplex PCR; TCRdb keeps in-frame clones, though not all of them. Of about 170,000 clones in the sample, about 80% were seen once. The germline CDR1 and CDR2 sequences are SGHNT and YYREEE (reference sequence). V was clipped by 4 bases and J by 7 bases; unmatched bases: 9. The CDR3 is 15 amino acids. This sample was included in a study of cytomegalovirus exposure and HLA in healthy donors. Looking at the study overall: An early release of data contained about 85 million unique TCRs, which came from HLA-typed donors.

Study-level results: A later analysis reported that several of the most significant clusters appeared to be linked to common viral pathogens, among them Epstein-Barr virus. The only immune exposure information that was available was CMV serostatus. As confirmed in vitro, a few CMV-associated chains were specific for CMV antigens.

The sample comprised PBMCs. This chain uses TRBV5-4 with TRBJ2-2; TRBD2 aligns across 8 bases. This TCR was recovered from a woman aged 50 to 65 in good health and CMV-seronegative. As DNA, the CDR3 is TGTGCCAGCAGCCGAGCGGGAGAACGGGGCGGGGAGCTGTTTTTT. As protein: CASSRAGERGGELFF.